This entry features one T cell receptor (beta chain) sequence. Its antigen is currently unknown. This sample was included in a study of neoadjuvant nivolumab and ipilimumab in lung cancer. Sequencing used immunoSEQ multiplex PCR; TCRdb keeps in-frame clones, though not all of them. The sample lists over 25,000 clones; approximately 83% were seen once. Study results and limitations: TCR receptors were sequenced in few samples. Compared with tumor-adjacent uninvolved lung, resected tumors showed greater richness and clonality. Pathologic regression was not significantly tied to TCR clonality. From pretherapy to surgery, tumor richness and clonality rose with dual therapy.

The germline V gene encodes CDR1 ENHRY and CDR2 SYGVKD. J gave up 0 bases and V 2 bases, and 5 bases lay outside the gene matches. This CDR3 spans 17 amino acids. The V and J genes are TRBV10-3 and TRBJ1-1; TRBD1 aligns across 11 bases. The receptor was derived from an adult with non-small cell lung cancer. The sample consisted of tumor tissue, taken after neoadjuvant nivolumab, alone or with ipilimumab, at or shortly before surgery. Here the CDR3 reads CAISELRTGGLNTEAFF. The CDR3 DNA is TGTGCCATCAGTGAGCTAAGGACAGGGGGCTTGAACACTGAAGCTTTCTTT.